This T cell receptor beta chain comes out of a study of blood T cell repertoires in COVID-19. The CDR3 extends over 15 amino acids. V dropped 1 base and J dropped 6; count of bases not matched to a gene: 8. The V gene's germline CDR1 is SGHTS and CDR2 YDEGEE. Repertoires were generated with immunoSEQ multiplex PCR, while TCRdb's copy carries only in-frame clones and drops some. The table lists around 83,000 clones, 85% of them singletons. The V gene is TRBV5-8, the J gene TRBJ2-5; TRBD1 agrees at 8 bases. What was sequenced was peripheral blood. The receptor was isolated from an older woman with acute or convalescent COVID-19. CDR3 in DNA: TGTGCCAGCAGCTTGATGGACAGGGATCGGCAGACCCAGTACTTC. This sequence encodes CASSLMDRDRQTQYF.